This passage covers 28 T cell receptor beta chains from one sample sequenced in a study of cytomegalovirus exposure and HLA in healthy donors. Assay: immunoSEQ multiplex PCR; the TCRdb copy retains only in-frame clones and omits some. The data contain 100,000 to 150,000 clones, approximately 90% of them singletons. Sequences were obtained from PBMCs. These receptors all stem from a woman younger than 35 in good health and CMV-seronegative.

The V and J genes are TRBV7-9 and TRBJ2-7, with 7 nucleotides matching TRBD1. Germline lookup yields CDR1 SEHNR and CDR2 FQNEAQ (reference sequence). The V segment lost 6 bases and the J segment 0 bases; nucleotides outside the gene matches: 11. The CDR3 is made up of 16 amino acids. In nucleotides, the CDR3 is TGTGCCAGCAGTGGAAATAGGGACAGCTACTCCTACGAGCAGTACTTC. This codes for CASSGNRDSYSYEQYF.

V gene TRBV5-1 combines with J gene TRBJ1-6, with unresolved D. Germline V gives CDR1 SGHRS, CDR2 YFSETQ. Trimming removed 4 bases at V and 0 bases at J, with 11 bases between. CDR3 length equals 16 residues. CDR3 in amino acids: CASSPGSSSYNSPLHF. CDR3 coding DNA: TGCGCCAGCAGCCCGGGATCGAGCTCCTATAATTCACCCCTCCACTTT.

The chain combines TRBV28 with TRBJ1-3; TRBD1 agrees at 7 bases. The CDR3 sequence is 16 residues long. Germline-derived CDR1 and CDR2 are MDHEN and SYDVKM. With 4 bases clipped from V and 0 bases from J, the junction kept 6 bases outside the gene matches. DNA for the CDR3: TGTGCCAGCAGTTCGCCAGGGGGAGGCTCTGGAAACACCATATATTTT. It specifies CASSSPGGGSGNTIYF.

A single count supports this clone. This chain connects TRBV5-1 to TRBJ1-4, with 8 bases matching TRBD1. Germline V gene sequence: CDR1 SGHRS, CDR2 YFSETQ. The CDR3 sequence is 14 residues long. J was trimmed by 6 bases and V by 6 bases; bases with no gene match: 7. The CDR3 loop reads CASTGQGVDEKLFF. DNA of the CDR3: TGCGCCAGCACAGGACAGGGCGTAGATGAAAAACTGTTTTTT. The full variable domain, its missing parts supplied by reference TRBV5-1 and TRBJ1-4, is KAGVTQTPRYLIKTRGQQVTLSCSPISGHRSVSWYQQTPGQGLQFLFEYFSETQRNKGNFPGRFSGRQFSNSRSEMNVSTLELGDSALYLCASTGQGVDEKLFFGSGTQLSVL.

Regarding this clone: The sample holds other DNA sequences that translate to the same CDR3. The CDR3 is CASSRQGAYEQYF. The CDR3 DNA is TGTGCCAGTAGCAGACAGGGGGCATACGAGCAGTACTTC. The V gene is TRBV19, the J gene TRBJ2-7; 10 bases are shared with TRBD1. V was clipped by 6 bases and J by 4 bases; unmatched bases: 3. The germline CDR1 and CDR2 sequences are LNHDA and SQIVND (reference sequence). CDR3 length equals 13 residues.

The chain uses TRBV7-8 and TRBJ2-7; 8 bases line up with TRBD2. CDR3 size: 16 residues. J gave up 2 bases and V 1 base, and 7 bases lay outside the gene matches. Looked up from germline, CDR1 is SGHVS and CDR2 is FQNEAQ. The CDR3 sequence: CASSLGASGPTYEQYF. In DNA, the CDR3 is TGTGCCAGCAGCTTAGGGGCTAGCGGGCCGACCTACGAGCAGTACTTC.

The chain is built from TRBV7-8 and TRBJ1-4; 7 positions match TRBD1. With V trimmed by 5 bases and J by 3 bases, 6 bases remained unmatched. The germline V gene has CDR1 SGHVS and CDR2 FQNEAQ. The CDR3 extends over 15 amino acids. The CDR3: CASSPRTGANEKLFF. Here the CDR3 DNA reads TGTGCCAGCAGCCCGCGGACAGGTGCTAATGAAAAACTGTTTTTT.

The J gene is TRBJ2-1, the V gene TRBV7-2; 10 bases are shared with TRBD2. Germline trimming cut 0 bases from V and 4 bases from J; bases unmatched to any gene: 6. The CDR3 is 17 residues long. Germline assignment: CDR1 SGHTA and CDR2 FQGNSA. This CDR3 reads CASSLARAGGRYNEQFF. DNA for the CDR3: TGTGCCAGCAGCTTAGCGAGAGCGGGAGGGCGTTACAATGAGCAGTTCTTC.

This clone came up once. The V gene is TRBV7-3, the J gene TRBJ2-3; 7 bases are shared with TRBD1. Germline V gives CDR1 SGHTA, CDR2 FQGTGA. The ends lost 3 bases at V and 2 bases at J; junction bases unmatched: 5. This CDR3 spans 15 amino acids. The CDR3 nucleotides are TGTGCCAGCAGCTTGACAGGGCAAATCACAGATACGCAGTATTTT. Protein: CASSLTGQITDTQYF.

This chain links TRBV6-5 with TRBJ2-7; D is uncertain. The V and J ends lost 8 bases and 4 bases respectively, with 15 bases between them. The CDR3 length is 13 residues. Germline loops: CDR1 MNHEY, CDR2 SVGAGI. CDR3 in DNA: TGTGCCAGCTCCATCTCGCCTATTTACGAGCAGTACTTC. Its protein is CASSISPIYEQYF.

The chain carries TRBV6-6 and TRBJ1-4; the D gene is possibly TRBD1 (6 bases). From germline, CDR1 is MNHNY and CDR2 SVGAGI (reference sequence). Trimming cost V 6 bases and J 5 bases, with 19 bases left between them. The CDR3 covers 16 residues. The CDR3, as DNA: TGTGCCAGCAGCCGCGGGGGGCCGGGCTACAATGAAAAACTGTTTTTT. This sequence encodes CASSRGGPGYNEKLFF.

The chain carries TRBV19 and TRBJ1-5, with D tentatively TRBD1 (6 bases). Trimming removed 6 bases from V and 3 bases from J, with 30 bases in between. The CDR3 has 20 residues. Germline-derived CDR1 and CDR2 are LNHDA and SQIVND (reference sequence). CDR3 bases: TGTGCCAGTAGCCTTACCCCGGGACACATACCCCAGCCCATCAATCAGCCCCAGCATTTT. This gives the protein CASSLTPGHIPQPINQPQHF.

The rearrangement joins TRBV5-1 to TRBJ2-7, with a possible D match to TRBD2 (5 bases). The CDR3 totals 12 residues. Per the germline V gene, CDR1 is SGHRS and CDR2 is YFSETQ. V lost 3 bases to trimming and J lost 5 bases, with 9 bases between them. The DNA of the CDR3 is TGCGCCAGCAGCTCTTCCGGGAACGAGCAGTACTTC. Protein product: CASSSSGNEQYF.

This sequence joins TRBV2 and TRBJ1-2; TRBD1 matches 8 bases. V gave up 8 bases and J gave up 8 bases; unmatched junction bases: 7. The V gene's germline CDR1 is SNHLY and CDR2 FYNNEI. CDR3 size: 12 residues. The CDR3, as DNA: TGTGCCAGCCCGACAGGGGAATACGGCTACACCTTC. It is translated as CASPTGEYGYTF. The full variable domain, completed using reference TRBV2 and TRBJ1-2, is EPEVTQTPSHQVTQMGQEVILRCVPISNHLYFYWYRQILGQKVEFLVSFYNNEISEKSEIFDDQFSVERPDGSNFTLKIRSTKLEDSAMYFCASPTGEYGYTFGSGTRLTVV.

The chain couples TRBV5-6 to TRBJ1-6, with 10 nucleotides matching TRBD1. This CDR3 spans 15 amino acids. The junction had 3 bases not matched to a gene; V was cut back by 3 bases and J by 6 bases. The V gene's germline CDR1 is SGHDT and CDR2 YYEEEE. CDR3 sequence reads: CASSSTGGFNSPLHF. DNA of the CDR3: TGTGCCAGCAGCTCGACAGGGGGCTTTAATTCACCCCTCCACTTT. Based on the CDR3 plus reference TRBV5-6 and TRBJ1-6, the full variable domain is DAGVTQSPTHLIKTRGQQVTLRCSPKSGHDTVSWYQQALGQGPQFIFQYYEEEERQRGNFPDRFSGHQFPNYSSELNVNALLLGDSALYLCASSSTGGFNSPLHFGNGTRLTVT.

The genes are TRBV27 and TRBJ1-4, with D perhaps matching TRBD1 (5 bases). The V gene's germline CDR1 is MNHEY and CDR2 SMNVEV (reference sequence). This CDR3 contains 20 residues. V lost 3 bases to trimming and J lost 0 bases, with 23 bases between them. CDR3 protein: CASSFWGVSDSSSTNEKLFF. The CDR3 DNA is TGTGCCAGCAGTTTTTGGGGTGTGTCTGACAGTTCCTCAACTAATGAAAAACTGTTTTTT. Full variable domain (missing parts from reference TRBV27 and TRBJ1-4): EAQVTQNPRYLITVTGKKLTVTCSQNMNHEYMSWYRQDPGLGLRQIYYSMNVEVTDKGDVPEGYKVSRKEKRNFPLILESPSPNQTSLYFCASSFWGVSDSSSTNEKLFFGSGTQLSVL.

The chain uses TRBV9 and TRBJ1-2; D may be TRBD1 (5 bases). V dropped 0 bases and J dropped 2 bases, with 8 bases sitting between them. CDR1 SGDLS and CDR2 YYNGEE come from the germline V gene. CDR3 size: 14 residues. The CDR3 region has the DNA TGTGCCAGCAGCGTAGGTTGGGGCAACTATGGCTACACCTTC. It translates to CASSVGWGNYGYTF.

CDR3 in amino acids: CASSPSGRGAYNEQFF. The CDR3 DNA follows: TGTGCCAGCAGCCCTAGCGGGAGAGGGGCCTACAATGAGCAGTTCTTC. The gene calls are TRBV9 and TRBJ2-1, with 10 nucleotides matching TRBD2. The CDR3 totals 16 residues. Germline V gene sequence: CDR1 SGDLS, CDR2 YYNGEE. V lost 4 bases and J lost 2; bases outside the gene matches: 6.

This clone came up once. CDR3 protein: CASSLEGHNSPLHF. For the CDR3, the DNA is TGCGCCAGCAGCCTCGAAGGACACAATTCACCCCTCCACTTT. The V gene is TRBV5-1, the J gene TRBJ1-6; D perhaps matches TRBD1 (5 bases). Germline CDR1 and CDR2: SGHRS and YFSETQ. Trimming pared 4 bases from V and 7 bases from J, leaving 12 bases between. This CDR3 comprises 14 residues. Full variable domain (rest looked up from reference TRBV5-1 and TRBJ1-6): KAGVTQTPRYLIKTRGQQVTLSCSPISGHRSVSWYQQTPGQGLQFLFEYFSETQRNKGNFPGRFSGRQFSNSRSEMNVSTLELGDSALYLCASSLEGHNSPLHFGNGTRLTVT.

The chain uses TRBV7-9 and TRBJ1-2, with D perhaps TRBD1 (5 bases). Germline CDR1 is SEHNR and CDR2 is FQNEAQ (reference sequence). The CDR3 consists of 15 residues. Trimming took off 4 bases at V and 4 bases at J, with 16 bases between the two ends. The CDR3 DNA reads as TGTGCCAGCAGCTCGGCCACCGGGACTATCTATGGCTACACCTTC. It yields the protein CASSSATGTIYGYTF.

This chain links TRBV7-9 with TRBJ2-1; 7 bases fit TRBD2. The V segment lost 3 bases and the J segment 7 bases; nucleotides outside the gene matches: 6. The CDR3 runs to 14 residues. The germline V gene encodes CDR1 SEHNR and CDR2 FQNEAQ (reference sequence). The CDR3 nucleotides read TGTGCCAGCAGCTTTAGCAGCGGGATGAATGAGCAGTTCTTC. Its translation is CASSFSSGMNEQFF.

This clone was counted a few times. J is TRBJ1-2 and V is TRBV7-9, with TRBD1 matching 8 bases. Germline CDR1 SEHNR, CDR2 FQNEAQ (reference sequence). The CDR3 spans 16 residues. Trimming removed 5 bases from V and 6 bases from J; junction bases left unmatched: 14. CDR3 DNA: TGTGCCAGCAGCCCTCGCGATAAAGGACAGGGTGATGGCTACACCTTC. Translated, it gives CASSPRDKGQGDGYTF. Full variable domain (missing parts from reference TRBV7-9 and TRBJ1-2): DTGVSQNPRHKITKRGQNVTFRCDPISEHNRLYWYRQTLGQGPEFLTYFQNEAQLEKSRLLSDRFSAERPKGSFSTLEIQRTEQGDSAMYLCASSPRDKGQGDGYTFGSGTRLTVV.

The gene calls are TRBV28 and TRBJ2-3; 10 bases fit TRBD1. V trimming: 5 bases; J trimming: 6 bases; junction bases outside the gene matches: 14. The CDR3 runs 17 residues. CDR1 MDHEN and CDR2 SYDVKM come from the germline V gene. The CDR3 bases are TGTGCCAGCAGTGCCTCCCCCGGGACAGGGGAAGGGGATACGCAGTATTTT. Encoded protein: CASSASPGTGEGDTQYF.

This sequence joins TRBV5-4 and TRBJ1-1, with TRBD1 identical over 9 bases. Germline V gene lookup returns CDR1 SGHNT and CDR2 YYREEE (reference sequence). The CDR3 has 14 residues. Trimming cost V 2 bases and J 3 bases; bases outside gene matches: 2. The CDR3 nucleotides are TGTGCCAGCAGCTTTGACAGGGGGTACACTGAAGCTTTCTTT. It codes for CASSFDRGYTEAFF.

The chain recombines TRBV15 with TRBJ1-2; maybe TRBD1 (6 bases). Per germline, CDR1 LNHNV and CDR2 YYDKDF (reference sequence). V gave up 6 bases and J gave up 4 bases, with 12 bases separating them. The CDR3 loop spans 13 amino acids. The CDR3 nucleotides are TGTGCCACCAGGGCGGACAGAACCTATGGCTACACCTTC. This encodes CATRADRTYGYTF.

This rearrangement joins TRBV29-1 to TRBJ2-7; TRBD1 might be the D (5 bases). CDR3 size: 16 residues. Trimming took 2 bases from V and 2 from J, leaving 19 bases between them. Germline CDR1 is SQVTM and CDR2 is ANQGSEA. The CDR3 sequence: CSVETRVGRETYEQYF. In DNA, the CDR3 is TGCAGCGTTGAAACGCGTGTGGGCAGGGAAACCTACGAGCAGTACTTC.

The CDR3, as DNA: TGTGCCAGCGGAGACTACGCCTACGAGCAGTACTTC. Translated, it gives CASGDYAYEQYF. The V call is TRBV6-1, the J call TRBJ2-7, with D possibly TRBD2 on 5 matching bases. The CDR3 extends over 12 amino acids. The germline V and J ends were trimmed by 8 bases and 2 bases, with 10 bases remaining between them. CDR1 is MNHNS and CDR2 is SASEGT in the germline V gene.

V and J are TRBV19 and TRBJ1-2; possibly TRBD1 for D (6 bases). CDR1 is LNHDA and CDR2 is SQIVND in the germline V gene (reference sequence). Trimming stripped 5 bases from V and 4 bases from J, with 11 bases between. The CDR3 has 13 residues. As DNA, the CDR3 is TGTGCCAGTAGTCCACTGGACAGCTATGGCTACACCTTC. Residues: CASSPLDSYGYTF.